This T cell receptor (beta chain) was sequenced during a study of shared clonotypes between healthy human individuals. Study observations and caveats: Rarefaction gave evidence that sorted-subset sequencing remained incomplete despite large depth.

CDR1 is MRHNA and CDR2 is SNTAGT in the germline V gene. The CDR3 extends over 13 amino acids. V was clipped by 4 bases and J by 6 bases, with 12 bases between them. This was a deep-level run. On sorted subsets, replicate PCRs used 150 to 250 ng DNA, or tens of thousands of T cell genomes. TCRdb's copy holds only in-frame clones and misses some; the assay was immunoSEQ multiplex PCR. Of approximately 500,000 clones in the sample, about 96% are singletons; the top ten hold about 0.064%. All participating donors were Caucasian adults from Nashville, Tennessee. For this clone: Its antigen is not identified.

Sequenced sample: naive CD4+ T cells sorted from blood. Specified subset: CD45RA+ positively selected. The source is a woman under 40 in good health. The chain employs TRBV6-4 and TRBJ1-1, with no clear D. CDR3 loop: CASSADRIAEAFF. The DNA for the CDR3 is TGTGCCAGCAGTGCGGATCGGATCGCTGAAGCTTTCTTT.